This T cell receptor beta chain was captured in a study of T cells in Graves' hyperthyroidism and ophthalmopathy. The CDR3 extends over 17 amino acids. Germline V gene data show CDR1 as KGHSH and CDR2 as LQKENI. With 4 bases clipped from V and 0 bases from J, the junction kept 11 bases outside the gene matches. RNA transcripts yielded amplified TCR beta CDR3 regions. First-round RT-PCR of the TCR CDR3 relied on the HTBI primer set. TCRdb ran MiXCR on the multiplex PCR reads and lists one entry per CDR3 protein. Of approximately 300,000 distinct CDR3 sequences in the sample, about 18% are singletons; the top ten hold about 51%.

Sequenced material: blood. This receptor was taken from an older woman with Graves' ophthalmopathy. The rearrangement uses TRBV18 and TRBJ1-2; TRBD1 matches 7 bases. CDR3 loop: CASSLPPGQPTNYGYTF. The CDR3 region has the DNA TGTGCCAGCTCACTTCCGCCGGGACAGCCAACTAACTATGGCTACACCTTC.